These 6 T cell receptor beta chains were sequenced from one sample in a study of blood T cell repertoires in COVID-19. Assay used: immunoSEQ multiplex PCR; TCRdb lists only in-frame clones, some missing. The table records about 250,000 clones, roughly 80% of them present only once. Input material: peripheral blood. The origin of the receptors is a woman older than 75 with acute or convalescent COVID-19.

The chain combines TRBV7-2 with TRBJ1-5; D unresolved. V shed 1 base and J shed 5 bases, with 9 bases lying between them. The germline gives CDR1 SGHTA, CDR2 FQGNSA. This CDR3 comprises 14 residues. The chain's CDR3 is CASSLDESYQPQHF. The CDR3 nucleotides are TGTGCCAGCAGCTTAGATGAGTCCTATCAGCCCCAGCATTTT.

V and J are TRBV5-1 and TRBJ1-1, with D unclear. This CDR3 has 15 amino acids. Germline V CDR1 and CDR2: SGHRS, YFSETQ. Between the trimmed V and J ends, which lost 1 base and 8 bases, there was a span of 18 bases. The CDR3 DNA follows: TGCGCCAGCAGCTTGCCGTTGGCAGGCACAAGCGAAGCTTTCTTT. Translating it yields CASSLPLAGTSEAFF.

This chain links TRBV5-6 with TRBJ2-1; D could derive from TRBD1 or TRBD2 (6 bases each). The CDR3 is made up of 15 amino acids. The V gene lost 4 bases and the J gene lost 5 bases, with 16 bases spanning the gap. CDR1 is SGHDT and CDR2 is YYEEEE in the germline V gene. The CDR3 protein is CASSLGGHSDNEQFF. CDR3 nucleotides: TGTGCCAGCAGCCTGGGGGGACACTCGGACAATGAGCAGTTCTTC.

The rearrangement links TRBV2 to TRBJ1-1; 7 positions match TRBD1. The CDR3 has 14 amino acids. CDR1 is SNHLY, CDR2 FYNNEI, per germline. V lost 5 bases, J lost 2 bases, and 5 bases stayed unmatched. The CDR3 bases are TGTGCCAGCAGTCGAGACAGGGTCAACACTGAAGCTTTCTTT. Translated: CASSRDRVNTEAFF.

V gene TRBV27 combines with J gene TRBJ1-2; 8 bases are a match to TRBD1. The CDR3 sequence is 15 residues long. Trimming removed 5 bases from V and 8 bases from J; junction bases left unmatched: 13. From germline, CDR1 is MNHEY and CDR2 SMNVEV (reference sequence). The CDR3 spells CASSPGQGWLRGYTF. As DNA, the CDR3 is TGTGCCAGCAGTCCAGGACAGGGTTGGCTTCGAGGCTACACCTTC.

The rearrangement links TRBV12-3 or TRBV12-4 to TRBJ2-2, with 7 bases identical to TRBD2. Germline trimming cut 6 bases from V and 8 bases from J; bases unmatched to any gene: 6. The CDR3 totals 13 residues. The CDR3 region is CASRKGRVGELFF. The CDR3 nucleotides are TGTGCCAGCAGAAAAGGGAGGGTTGGGGAGCTGTTTTTT.